The 7 T cell receptor beta chains below were found in one sample sequenced in a study of identical twins. TCRdb passed the 5' RACE reads through MiXCR, listing each CDR3 protein once. The sample has about 470,000 distinct CDR3 sequences; approximately 24% are singletons. The data were also submitted as part of a second study, on T cells expressing NK-cell markers.

The specimen was CD4+ T cells sorted from blood. The receptors were sampled from a woman younger than 35 in good health.

This clonotype was recorded a few times. The chain combines TRBV10-3 with TRBJ1-1; 9 bases agree with TRBD1. The junction had 4 bases not matched to a gene; V was cut back by 6 bases and J by 5 bases. The germline V gene has CDR1 ENHRY and CDR2 SYGVKD. The CDR3 runs 13 residues. In nucleotides, the CDR3 is TGTGCCATCAGGGATGACAGGGGGACTGAAGCTTTCTTT. Encoded protein: CAIRDDRGTEAFF.

The chain is built from TRBV6-2 or TRBV6-3 and TRBJ1-2; 8 bases align to TRBD1. V trimming: 7 bases; J trimming: 5 bases; junction bases outside the gene matches: 9. From germline, CDR1 is MNHEY and CDR2 SVGEGT. The CDR3 totals 14 residues. The CDR3 loop is CASNPDRVFYGYTF. The CDR3 DNA sequence: TGTGCCAGCAACCCGGACAGGGTCTTTTATGGCTACACCTTC.

This chain uses TRBV18 with TRBJ2-4, with 12 bases matching TRBD1. Germline V CDR1 and CDR2: KGHSH, LQKENI. The CDR3 contains 16 residues. Trimming cost V 3 bases and J 3 bases; bases outside gene matches: 3. The chain's CDR3 is CASSPGTGGVKNIQYF. As DNA, the CDR3 is TGTGCCAGCTCACCTGGGACAGGGGGCGTCAAAAACATTCAGTACTTC.

The chain joins TRBV29-1 to TRBJ2-5; D possibly corresponds to TRBD1 (6 bases). The CDR3 is made up of 14 amino acids. The germline V gene has CDR1 SQVTM and CDR2 ANQGSEA. The V end was cut by 7 bases, the J end by 5 bases, with 20 bases between. The CDR3 region is CSARGVSGAETQYF. The CDR3 DNA follows: TGCAGCGCCCGGGGCGTTTCAGGGGCGGAGACCCAGTACTTC.

This clonotype has only a few counts. This sequence joins TRBV7-2 and TRBJ2-3, with D hard to call. Germline values: CDR1 SGHTA, CDR2 FQGNSA. CDR3 size: 12 residues. V was trimmed by 3 bases and J by 7 bases, leaving 8 bases between them. CDR3 loop: CASSFGRNTQYF. The CDR3 DNA sequence: TGTGCCAGCAGCTTCGGTCGGAATACGCAGTATTTT.

This chain uses TRBV7-9 with TRBJ1-1; 7 positions match TRBD1. The CDR3 is made up of 12 amino acids. The V and J ends lost 6 bases and 8 bases, in that order; junction bases with no gene match: 6. Per the germline V gene, CDR1 is SEHNR and CDR2 is FQNEAQ (reference sequence). CDR3 region: CASRFRQGEAFF. The CDR3 DNA sequence: TGTGCCAGCAGATTTAGACAGGGCGAAGCTTTCTTT.

In its sample, this clonotype was seen a few times. V is TRBV12-3 or TRBV12-4 and J is TRBJ2-3, with 10 bases fitting TRBD2. This CDR3 is built from 16 residues. With V trimmed by 4 bases and J by 1 base, 5 bases remained unmatched. The CDR3 DNA reads as TGTGCCAGCAGTTCCTATAGCGGGGGGCGCACAGATACGCAGTATTTT. Residues: CASSSYSGGRTDTQYF.